The table lists the clone carrying this T cell receptor (beta chain) with a few counts. Together with a sample-barcoded 5' primer, a J-beta primer mix was included in a second PCR lasting roughly 6 to 12 cycles. TCRdb reanalysed the 5' RACE reads using MiXCR and keeps one entry per CDR3 protein. The table has fewer than 950,000 distinct CDR3 sequences, 50% to 65% seen once. The CDR3 is made up of 14 amino acids. Per the germline V gene, CDR1 is ENHRY and CDR2 is SYGVKD. V lost 1 base and J 5 bases, leaving 11 bases between the germline ends. This record comes from a study of blood T cells in healthy people across ages.

This sequence was found in an elderly man in good health. The V and J genes are TRBV10-3 and TRBJ1-2; D gene ambiguous. Sample: blood. The chain's CDR3 is CAISELDPAYGYTF. Written as DNA, the CDR3 is TGTGCCATCAGTGAGTTGGACCCCGCGTATGGCTACACCTTC.